Listed below are T cell receptor beta chains from one sample, sequenced in a study of shared clonotypes between healthy human individuals. Assay: immunoSEQ multiplex PCR; the TCRdb copy retains only in-frame clones and omits some. The sample consists of roughly 2,000,000 clones, 93% of them appearing once. The sequencing input was naive CD8+ T cells from PBMCs. The receptors stem from a man younger than 35 in good health. Some clones in this sample may be carry-over from other donors' samples. The CDR3 runs from the conserved cysteine through the conserved F or W. Fields, in order: CDR3 DNA, CDR3 protein, clone size, D gene, J gene, V gene. The D gene is left open where the match is weak. Clone sizes are given selectively: once, few, many, or a class where the clone is expanded.

CDR3 DNA: TGTGCCAGCAGCGTCTGGCCTTCTGGGGCCAACGTCCTGACTTTC; CDR3 protein: CASSVWPSGANVLTF; clone size: -; D gene: -; J gene: TRBJ2-6; V gene: TRBV5-4
CDR3 DNA: TGTGCCAGCAGTCGCGACAGGGGCGGACAGCCCCAGCATTTT; CDR3 protein: CASSRDRGGQPQHF; clone size: -; D gene: TRBD1; J gene: TRBJ1-5; V gene: TRBV4-2
CDR3 DNA: TGCAGCGTACAAGACAGGGGAGGTCAGCCCCAGCATTTT; CDR3 protein: CSVQDRGGQPQHF; clone size: few; D gene: TRBD1; J gene: TRBJ1-5; V gene: TRBV29-1
CDR3 DNA: TGTGCCAGCAGCTTATCAGGGGGTAATTATGGCTACACCTTC; CDR3 protein: CASSLSGGNYGYTF; clone size: -; D gene: TRBD1; J gene: TRBJ1-2; V gene: TRBV7-9
CDR3 DNA: TGTGCCAGCAGCGTAGGAGACAGGCGCCCTGAAGCTTTCTTT; CDR3 protein: CASSVGDRRPEAFF; clone size: -; D gene: -; J gene: TRBJ1-1; V gene: TRBV9
CDR3 DNA: TGCAGCGTACGAGACCCGGGACAGGGAAACGCTGAAGCTTTCTTT; CDR3 protein: CSVRDPGQGNAEAFF; clone size: -; D gene: TRBD1; J gene: TRBJ1-1; V gene: TRBV29-1
CDR3 DNA: TGTGCCAGCAGCTGGCTGGGACATCAGTTAGATTACTTC; CDR3 protein: CASSWLGHQLDYF; clone size: -; D gene: -; J gene: TRBJ2-4; V gene: TRBV7-9
CDR3 DNA: TGTGCCAGCAGCTTAGCACCTTTATGGACCCTCAACCACTACGAGCAGTACTTC; CDR3 protein: CASSLAPLWTLNHYEQYF; clone size: -; D gene: -; J gene: TRBJ2-7; V gene: TRBV13
CDR3 DNA: TGTGCCAGCAGTTATCGGAGCTCTGGAAACACCATATATTTT; CDR3 protein: CASSYRSSGNTIYF; clone size: -; D gene: -; J gene: TRBJ1-3; V gene: TRBV6-5
CDR3 DNA: TGCGCCAGCAGCCTGGACGGTCTCGGAGAGCAGTACTTC; CDR3 protein: CASSLDGLGEQYF; clone size: once; D gene: -; J gene: TRBJ2-7; V gene: TRBV5-1
CDR3 DNA: TGCGCCAGCAGCCTGGGCAGAGACTACGAGCAGTACTTC; CDR3 protein: CASSLGRDYEQYF; clone size: -; D gene: -; J gene: TRBJ2-7; V gene: TRBV5-1
CDR3 DNA: TGTGCCAGCAGTGCCCCAGGGGGCGCAAACGGCTACACCTTC; CDR3 protein: CASSAPGGANGYTF; clone size: -; D gene: TRBD1; J gene: TRBJ1-2; V gene: TRBV27
CDR3 DNA: TGTGCCAGCAGTTACTCGGGGCACGGCAACTATGGCTACACCTTC; CDR3 protein: CASSYSGHGNYGYTF; clone size: -; D gene: -; J gene: TRBJ1-2; V gene: TRBV6-5
CDR3 DNA: TGTGCCAGCAGCCCTAGGGCGGATACGCAGTATTTT; CDR3 protein: CASSPRADTQYF; clone size: -; D gene: -; J gene: TRBJ2-3; V gene: TRBV7-2
CDR3 DNA: TGTGCCAGCAGTCCGTCCCCCGGACTCCCCCCAGATACGCAGTATTTT; CDR3 protein: CASSPSPGLPPDTQYF; clone size: -; D gene: -; J gene: TRBJ2-3; V gene: TRBV27
CDR3 DNA: TGTGCCAGCAGCCCCGGGGGGAACCTTCCGCAGTATTTT; CDR3 protein: CASSPGGNLPQYF; clone size: -; D gene: TRBD2; J gene: TRBJ2-3; V gene: TRBV27
CDR3 DNA: TGTGCCAGCAGCACATGGGGGGTGAGCTCCTACGAGCAGTACTTC; CDR3 protein: CASSTWGVSSYEQYF; clone size: -; D gene: -; J gene: TRBJ2-7; V gene: TRBV5-4
CDR3 DNA: TGTGCCAGCAGCTTATCAGGGGGCTTCGCTGAAGCTTTCTTT; CDR3 protein: CASSLSGGFAEAFF; clone size: -; D gene: TRBD1; J gene: TRBJ1-1; V gene: TRBV7-3
CDR3 DNA: TGTGCCAGCAGTTTATTACTAGCGGGGACCTCTCCCGAGCAGTACTTC; CDR3 protein: CASSLLLAGTSPEQYF; clone size: -; D gene: TRBD2; J gene: TRBJ2-7; V gene: TRBV27
CDR3 DNA: TGCACGGGACTAGTATACAATGAGCAGTTCTTC; CDR3 protein: CTGLVYNEQFF; clone size: -; D gene: TRBD2; J gene: TRBJ2-1; V gene: TRBV29-1
CDR3 DNA: TGTGCCAGCAGCTTGGCTGGATCCTATGGCTACACCTTC; CDR3 protein: CASSLAGSYGYTF; clone size: -; D gene: -; J gene: TRBJ1-2; V gene: TRBV5-6
CDR3 DNA: TGTGCCAGCAGCCCAGCGAGGGGGCCCTACGAGCAGTACTTC; CDR3 protein: CASSPARGPYEQYF; clone size: -; D gene: TRBD1; J gene: TRBJ2-7; V gene: TRBV7-6
CDR3 DNA: TGTGCCAGCAGCGGGGGGGACACAGATACGCAGTATTTT; CDR3 protein: CASSGGDTDTQYF; clone size: once; D gene: TRBD2; J gene: TRBJ2-3; V gene: TRBV5-6
CDR3 DNA: TGTGCCAGCAGTTACAGGGCAGGGGCTAATGAAAAACTGTTTTTT; CDR3 protein: CASSYRAGANEKLFF; clone size: -; D gene: -; J gene: TRBJ1-4; V gene: TRBV6-5
CDR3 DNA: TGTGCCAGCAGCTTCCCAGGGGGAGATACGCAGTATTTT; CDR3 protein: CASSFPGGDTQYF; clone size: -; D gene: TRBD1; J gene: TRBJ2-3; V gene: TRBV7-8
CDR3 DNA: TGTGCCAGCAGCTTAGTTATCCGACTAGCGGGAGAAGGAGCTCTTCAGTACTTC; CDR3 protein: CASSLVIRLAGEGALQYF; clone size: -; D gene: TRBD2; J gene: TRBJ2-7; V gene: TRBV7-9
CDR3 DNA: TGTGCCAGCAGCGCCGGAGGGGGCCGCAACTATGGCTACACCTTC; CDR3 protein: CASSAGGGRNYGYTF; clone size: -; D gene: TRBD1; J gene: TRBJ1-2; V gene: TRBV7-9